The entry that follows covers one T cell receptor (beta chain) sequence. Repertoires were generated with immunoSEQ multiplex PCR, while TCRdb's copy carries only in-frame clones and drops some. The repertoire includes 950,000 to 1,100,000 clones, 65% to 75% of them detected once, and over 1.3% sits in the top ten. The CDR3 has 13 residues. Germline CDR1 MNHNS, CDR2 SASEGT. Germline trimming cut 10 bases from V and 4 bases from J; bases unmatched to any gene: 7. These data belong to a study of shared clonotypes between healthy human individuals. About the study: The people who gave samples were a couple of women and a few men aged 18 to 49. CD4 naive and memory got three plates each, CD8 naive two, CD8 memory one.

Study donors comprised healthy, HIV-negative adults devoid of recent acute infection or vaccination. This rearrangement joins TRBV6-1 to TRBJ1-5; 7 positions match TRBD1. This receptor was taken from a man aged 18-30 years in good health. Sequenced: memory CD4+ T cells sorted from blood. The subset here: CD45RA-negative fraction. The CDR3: CATTRQGNQPQHF. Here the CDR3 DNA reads TGTGCCACGACTCGACAGGGAAATCAGCCCCAGCATTTT.